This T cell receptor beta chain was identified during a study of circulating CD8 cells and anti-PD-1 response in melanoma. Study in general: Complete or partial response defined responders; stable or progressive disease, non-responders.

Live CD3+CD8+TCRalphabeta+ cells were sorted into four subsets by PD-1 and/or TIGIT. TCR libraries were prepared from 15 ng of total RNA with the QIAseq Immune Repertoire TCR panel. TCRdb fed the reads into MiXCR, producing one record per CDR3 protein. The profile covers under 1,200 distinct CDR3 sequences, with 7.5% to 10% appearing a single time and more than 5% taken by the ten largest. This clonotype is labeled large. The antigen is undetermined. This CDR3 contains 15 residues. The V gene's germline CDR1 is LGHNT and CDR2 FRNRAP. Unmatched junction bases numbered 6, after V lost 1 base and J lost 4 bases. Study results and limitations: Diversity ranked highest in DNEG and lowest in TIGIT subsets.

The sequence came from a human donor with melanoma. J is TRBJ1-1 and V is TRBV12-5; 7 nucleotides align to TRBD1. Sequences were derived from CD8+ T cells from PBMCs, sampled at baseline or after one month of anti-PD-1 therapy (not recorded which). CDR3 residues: CASGLDRDSPTEAFF. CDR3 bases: TGTGCTAGTGGTTTGGACCGGGACAGCCCCACTGAAGCTTTCTTT.